This T cell receptor beta chain was captured by sequencing in a study of T-cell memory formation after mild COVID-19. Study-level background: Clusters were largely donor specific.

Amplification by 5'RACE using constant-segment primers produced TCR alpha and TCR beta cDNA libraries that carried sample barcodes and UMIs. One entry per CDR3 protein results from TCRdb running MiXCR on the 5' RACE reads. The profile shows fewer than 200,000 distinct CDR3 sequences, 13% of them singletons. The V gene lost 4 bases and the J gene lost 3 bases, with 15 bases spanning the gap. This CDR3 contains 14 residues. Germline CDR1 reads DFQATT; CDR2 reads SNEGSKA (reference sequence). Whole-study findings and limits: Researchers found some responding clones in pre-infection memory, a sign that cross-reactive memory joined. Confirmation was lacking for SARS-CoV-2 specificity of second-wave clones that peaked on day 37.

In regard to this clonotype: Its target is unknown.

The specimen was PBMCs or a T cell subset sorted from them (not recorded which). The TCR originated in a man in his late teens or twenties who had mild COVID-19 (a few samples of this study predate the infection). Cell type and time point are not known. The chain couples TRBV20-1 to TRBJ1-1, with D maybe TRBD1 (5 bases). The CDR3 nucleotides are TGCAGTGCTACCTTCGGGACTGGATACACTGAAGCTTTCTTT. Protein product: CSATFGTGYTEAFF.